The T cell receptor beta chain under discussion was sequenced for a study of radiotherapy plus CTLA-4 blockade in lung cancer. Measured with immunoSEQ multiplex PCR; TCRdb has only the in-frame clones, and not every one. The sample consists of 70,000 to 90,000 clones, around 78% of them appearing once. There are a few counts of this clone. Antigen unknown. CDR1 and CDR2 from the germline V gene are SEHNR and FQNEAQ (reference sequence). Trimming removed 5 bases from V and 3 bases from J, with 16 bases in between. The CDR3 covers 15 residues. Study observations and caveats: Clones of tumor-derived TCRs expanded in blood after radiotherapy plus ipilimumab.

The sequence derives from a human donor with non-small cell lung cancer whose response to radiotherapy plus ipilimumab could not be evaluated. Some clones in this sample may be carry-over from other donors' samples. The starting material was peripheral blood, obtained from a patient treated with radiotherapy plus ipilimumab. V usage is TRBV7-9 and J usage is TRBJ1-2; perhaps TRBD1 as D (5 bases). The CDR3 sequence is CASSPGGSAYYGYTF. CDR3 DNA: TGTGCCAGCAGCCCCGGGGGGAGCGCTTACTATGGCTACACCTTC. The variable domain in full, completed from reference TRBV7-9 and TRBJ1-2, reads DTGVSQNPRHKITKRGQNVTFRCDPISEHNRLYWYRQTLGQGPEFLTYFQNEAQLEKSRLLSDRFSAERPKGSFSTLEIQRTEQGDSAMYLCASSPGGSAYYGYTFGSGTRLTVV.